This T cell receptor (beta chain) stems from a study of OX40 agonist ivuxolimab in advanced cancers. TCRdb keeps only in-frame clones here, not all; method: immunoSEQ multiplex PCR. The sample has tens of thousands of clones, 70% to 90% seen once; the top ten hold roughly 2.9%. The CDR3 is 18 residues long. Germline V lookup: CDR1 MNHNS, CDR2 SASEGT. V gave up 0 bases and J gave up 0 bases, with 14 bases separating them. The sequencing here drew on CD4+ or CD8+ T cells sorted from blood, taken in a trial of the OX40 agonist ivuxolimab. The receptor's source is an adult with an advanced solid tumor such as melanoma, head and neck, liver or kidney cancer. The rearrangement joins TRBV6-1 to TRBJ2-2; a weak D match, TRBD2 (7 bases). CDR3 nucleotides: TGTGCCAGCAGTGAAGCGCTTGCGGGGGCTGCGAACACCGGGGAGCTGTTTTTT. This translates into CASSEALAGAANTGELFF.